This T cell receptor (beta chain) stems from a study of technical replicates of blood from a handful of donors. The V gene lost 5 bases and the J gene lost 7 bases, with 18 bases spanning the gap. The V gene's germline CDR1 is GTSNPN and CDR2 SVGIG (reference sequence). CDR3 size: 14 residues. Method: immunoSEQ multiplex PCR; TCRdb's copy keeps in-frame clones and lacks some. The top ten hold roughly 0.26% of the sample, which has 80,000 to 95,000 clones, around 96% seen once. The V and J genes are TRBV30 and TRBJ1-5; the D gene is possibly TRBD1 (6 bases). This receptor was obtained from a human donor in good health. The specimen was T cells isolated from PBMCs. CDR3 in DNA: TGTGCCTGGGATTTGTCAGGGGTGTTCCAGCCCCAGCATTTT. The encoded protein is CAWDLSGVFQPQHF.